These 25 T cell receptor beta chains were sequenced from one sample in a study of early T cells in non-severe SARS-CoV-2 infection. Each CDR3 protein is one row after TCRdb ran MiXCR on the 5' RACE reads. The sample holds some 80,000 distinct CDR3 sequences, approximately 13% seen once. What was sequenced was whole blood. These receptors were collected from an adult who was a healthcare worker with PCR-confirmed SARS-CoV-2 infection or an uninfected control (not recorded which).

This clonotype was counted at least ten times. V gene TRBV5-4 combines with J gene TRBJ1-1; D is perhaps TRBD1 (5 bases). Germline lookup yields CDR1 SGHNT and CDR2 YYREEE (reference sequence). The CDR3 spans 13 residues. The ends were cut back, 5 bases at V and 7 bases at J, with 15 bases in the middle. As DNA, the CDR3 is TGTGCCAGCAGTTTAAGACAGAGCCTTGAAGCTTTCTTT. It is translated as CASSLRQSLEAFF. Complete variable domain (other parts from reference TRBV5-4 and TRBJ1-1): ETGVTQSPTHLIKTRGQQVTLRCSSQSGHNTVSWYQQALGQGPQFIFQYYREEENGRGNFPPRFSGLQFPNYSSELNVNALELDDSALYLCASSLRQSLEAFFGQGTRLTVV.

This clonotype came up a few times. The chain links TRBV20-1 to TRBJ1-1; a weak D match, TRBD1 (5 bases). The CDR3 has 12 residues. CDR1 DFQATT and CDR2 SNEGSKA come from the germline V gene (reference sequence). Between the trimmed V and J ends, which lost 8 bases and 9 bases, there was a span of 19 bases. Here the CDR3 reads CSPRMEGRKAFF. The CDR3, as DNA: TGCAGTCCCCGGATGGAGGGGCGTAAAGCTTTCTTT.

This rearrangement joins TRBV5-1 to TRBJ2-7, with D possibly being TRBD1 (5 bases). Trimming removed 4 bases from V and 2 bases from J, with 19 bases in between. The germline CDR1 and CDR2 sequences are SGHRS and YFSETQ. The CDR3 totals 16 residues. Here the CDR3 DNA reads TGCGCCAGCAGCCCTCGCCCCCCCTCAGGGACCTACGAGCAGTACTTC. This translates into CASSPRPPSGTYEQYF.

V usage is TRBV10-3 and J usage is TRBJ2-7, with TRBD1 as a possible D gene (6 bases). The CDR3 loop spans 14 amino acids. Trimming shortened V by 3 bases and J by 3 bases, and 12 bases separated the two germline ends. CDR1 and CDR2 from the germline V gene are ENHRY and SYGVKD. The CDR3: CAISDRDTDYEQYF. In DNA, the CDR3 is TGTGCCATCAGTGACCGGGACACTGACTACGAGCAGTACTTC.

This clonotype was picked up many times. CDR3: CASSVTSGGPYNEQFF. The DNA of the CDR3 is TGCGCCAGCAGTGTGACTAGCGGGGGTCCCTACAATGAGCAGTTCTTC. This rearrangement joins TRBV10-1 to TRBJ2-1; 12 bases match TRBD2. The CDR3 is 16 amino acids. The ends lost 4 bases at V and 2 bases at J; junction bases unmatched: 3. Germline V gives CDR1 WNHNN, CDR2 SYGVQD (reference sequence).

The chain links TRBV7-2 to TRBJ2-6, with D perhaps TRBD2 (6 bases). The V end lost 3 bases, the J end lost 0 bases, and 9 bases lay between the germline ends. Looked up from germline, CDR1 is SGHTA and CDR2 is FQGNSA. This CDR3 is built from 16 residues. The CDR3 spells CASSFRGNSGANVLTF. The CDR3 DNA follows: TGTGCCAGCAGCTTCCGGGGGAACTCTGGGGCCAACGTCCTGACTTTC.

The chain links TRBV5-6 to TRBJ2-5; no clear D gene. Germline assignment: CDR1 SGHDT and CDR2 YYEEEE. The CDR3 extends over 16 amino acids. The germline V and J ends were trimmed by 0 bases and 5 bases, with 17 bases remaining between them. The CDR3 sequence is CASSLGASQLGETQYF. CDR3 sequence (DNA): TGTGCCAGCAGCTTGGGGGCCTCCCAGTTGGGGGAGACCCAGTACTTC. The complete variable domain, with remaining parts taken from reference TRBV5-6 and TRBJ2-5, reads DAGVTQSPTHLIKTRGQQVTLRCSPKSGHDTVSWYQQALGQGPQFIFQYYEEEERQRGNFPDRFSGHQFPNYSSELNVNALLLGDSALYLCASSLGASQLGETQYFGPGTRLLVL.

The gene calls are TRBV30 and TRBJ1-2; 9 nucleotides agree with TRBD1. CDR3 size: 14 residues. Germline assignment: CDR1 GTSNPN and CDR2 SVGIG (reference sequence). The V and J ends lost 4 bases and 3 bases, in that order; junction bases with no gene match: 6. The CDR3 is CAWNPRDRDYGYTF. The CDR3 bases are TGTGCCTGGAACCCCCGGGACAGGGACTATGGCTACACCTTC.

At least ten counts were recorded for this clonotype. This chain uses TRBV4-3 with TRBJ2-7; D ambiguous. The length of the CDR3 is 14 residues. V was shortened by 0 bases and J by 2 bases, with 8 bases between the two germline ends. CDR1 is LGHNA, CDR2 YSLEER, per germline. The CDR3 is CASSQDDGPYEQYF. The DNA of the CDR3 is TGCGCCAGCAGCCAAGATGACGGCCCCTACGAGCAGTACTTC.

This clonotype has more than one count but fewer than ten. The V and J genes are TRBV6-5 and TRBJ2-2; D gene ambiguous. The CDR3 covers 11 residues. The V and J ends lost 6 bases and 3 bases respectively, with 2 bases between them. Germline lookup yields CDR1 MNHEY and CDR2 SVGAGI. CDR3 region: CASRYTGELFF. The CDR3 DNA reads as TGTGCCAGCAGGTACACCGGGGAGCTGTTTTTT.

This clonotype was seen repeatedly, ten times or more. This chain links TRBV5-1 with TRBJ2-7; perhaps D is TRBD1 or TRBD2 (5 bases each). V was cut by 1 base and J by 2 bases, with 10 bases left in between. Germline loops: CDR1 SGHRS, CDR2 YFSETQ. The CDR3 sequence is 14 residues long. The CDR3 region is CASSLRGVTYEQYF. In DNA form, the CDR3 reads TGCGCCAGCAGCTTGAGAGGGGTTACCTACGAGCAGTACTTC.

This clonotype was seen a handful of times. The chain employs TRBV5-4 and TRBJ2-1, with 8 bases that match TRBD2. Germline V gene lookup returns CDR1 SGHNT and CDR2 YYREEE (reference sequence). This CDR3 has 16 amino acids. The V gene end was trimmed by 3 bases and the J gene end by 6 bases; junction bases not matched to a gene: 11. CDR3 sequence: CASSWFSGGPGNEQFF. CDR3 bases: TGTGCCAGCAGCTGGTTCTCGGGGGGGCCCGGCAATGAGCAGTTCTTC.

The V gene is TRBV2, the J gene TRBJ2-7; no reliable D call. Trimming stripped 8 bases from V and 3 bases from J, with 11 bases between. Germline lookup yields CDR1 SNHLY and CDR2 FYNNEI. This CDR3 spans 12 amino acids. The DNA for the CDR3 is TGTGCCAGCGATACTTACGGCTACGAGCAGTACTTC. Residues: CASDTYGYEQYF.

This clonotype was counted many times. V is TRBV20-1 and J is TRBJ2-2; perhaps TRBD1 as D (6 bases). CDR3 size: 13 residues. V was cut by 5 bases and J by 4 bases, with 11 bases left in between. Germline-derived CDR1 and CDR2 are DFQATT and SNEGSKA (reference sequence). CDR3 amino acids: CSARSTGTGELFF. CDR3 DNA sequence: TGCAGTGCTCGATCGACAGGCACCGGGGAGCTGTTTTTT.

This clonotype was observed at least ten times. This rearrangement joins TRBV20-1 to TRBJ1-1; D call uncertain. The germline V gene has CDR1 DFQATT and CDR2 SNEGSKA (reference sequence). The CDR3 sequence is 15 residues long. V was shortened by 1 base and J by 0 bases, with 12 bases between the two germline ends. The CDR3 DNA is TGCAGTGCTAGAGGCGGCACGGTCCTGAACACTGAAGCTTTCTTT. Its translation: CSARGGTVLNTEAFF.

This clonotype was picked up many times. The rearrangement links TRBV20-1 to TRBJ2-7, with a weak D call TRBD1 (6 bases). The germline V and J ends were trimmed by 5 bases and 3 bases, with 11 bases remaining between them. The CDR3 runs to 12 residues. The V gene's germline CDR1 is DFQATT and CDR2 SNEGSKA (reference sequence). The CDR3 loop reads CSADARGYEQYF. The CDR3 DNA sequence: TGCAGTGCTGACGCCAGGGGCTACGAGCAGTACTTC.

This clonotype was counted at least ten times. DNA for the CDR3: TGCAGCGTTGACAGGGACTCCTACAATGAGCAGTTCTTC. Amino acids: CSVDRDSYNEQFF. V and J are TRBV29-1 and TRBJ2-1, with D perhaps TRBD1 (5 bases). CDR1 SQVTM and CDR2 ANQGSEA come from the germline V gene. CDR3 size: 13 residues. V lost 3 bases, J lost 0 bases, and 6 bases lay in between.

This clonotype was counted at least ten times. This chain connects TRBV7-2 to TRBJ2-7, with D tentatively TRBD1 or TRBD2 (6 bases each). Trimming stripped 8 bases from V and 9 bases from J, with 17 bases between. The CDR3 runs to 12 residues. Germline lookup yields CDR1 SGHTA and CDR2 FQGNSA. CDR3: CASGERGLWQYF. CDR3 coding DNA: TGTGCCAGCGGTGAACGGGGGCTTTGGCAGTACTTC.

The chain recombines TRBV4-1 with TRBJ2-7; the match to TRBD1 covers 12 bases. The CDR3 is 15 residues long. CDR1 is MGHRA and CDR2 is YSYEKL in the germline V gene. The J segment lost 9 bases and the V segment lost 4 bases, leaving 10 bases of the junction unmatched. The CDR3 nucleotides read TGCGCCAGCAGCCGGACCGGGACAGGGGGCGACAGGCAGTACTTC. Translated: CASSRTGTGGDRQYF.

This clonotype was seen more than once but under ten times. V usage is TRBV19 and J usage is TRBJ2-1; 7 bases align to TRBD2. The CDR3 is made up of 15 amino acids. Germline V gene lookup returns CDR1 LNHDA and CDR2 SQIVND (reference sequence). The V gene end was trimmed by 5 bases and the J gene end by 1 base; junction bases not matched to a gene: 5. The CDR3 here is CASSPTSASYNEQFF. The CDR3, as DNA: TGTGCCAGTAGTCCTACTAGCGCGTCCTACAATGAGCAGTTCTTC.

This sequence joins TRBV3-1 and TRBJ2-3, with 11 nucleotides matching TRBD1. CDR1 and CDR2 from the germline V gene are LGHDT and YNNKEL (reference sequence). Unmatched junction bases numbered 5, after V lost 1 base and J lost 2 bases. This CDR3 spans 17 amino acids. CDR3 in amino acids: CASSQGEDRGLTDTQYF. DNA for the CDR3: TGTGCCAGCAGCCAAGGGGAGGACAGGGGGCTCACAGATACGCAGTATTTT.

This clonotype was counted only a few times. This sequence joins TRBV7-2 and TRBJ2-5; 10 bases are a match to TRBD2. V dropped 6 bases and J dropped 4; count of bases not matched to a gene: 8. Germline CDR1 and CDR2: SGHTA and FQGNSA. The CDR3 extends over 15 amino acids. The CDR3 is CASRWSGRARETQYF. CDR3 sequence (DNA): TGTGCCAGCAGGTGGAGCGGGAGGGCCCGAGAGACCCAGTACTTC.

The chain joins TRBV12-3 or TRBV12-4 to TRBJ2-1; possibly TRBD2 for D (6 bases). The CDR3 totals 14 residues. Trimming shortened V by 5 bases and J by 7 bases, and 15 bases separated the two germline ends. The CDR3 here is CASSPNGGTNEQFF. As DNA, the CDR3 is TGTGCCAGCAGTCCCAACGGGGGTACGAATGAGCAGTTCTTC.

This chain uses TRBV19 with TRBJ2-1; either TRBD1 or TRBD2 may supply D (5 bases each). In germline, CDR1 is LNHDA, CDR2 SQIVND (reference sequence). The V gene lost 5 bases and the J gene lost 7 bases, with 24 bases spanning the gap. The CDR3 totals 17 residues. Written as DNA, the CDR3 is TGTGCCAGTAGTCCCCACCGGCAGGGCAGGTTAGCGAATGAGCAGTTCTTC. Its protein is CASSPHRQGRLANEQFF.

As DNA, the CDR3 is TGCGCCAGCAGCTTGGCTCAGGCCTTTAATGAAAAACTGTTTTTT. Protein: CASSLAQAFNEKLFF. The chain joins TRBV5-1 to TRBJ1-4, with D unclear. Germline V lookup: CDR1 SGHRS, CDR2 YFSETQ. CDR3 length equals 15 residues. With 0 bases removed from V and 4 bases from J, the gap between germline ends came to 10 bases.